The subject of this entry is one TCR beta chain. What it binds is not known. TCRdb itself ran the RT-PCR reads through MiXCR, one entry per CDR3 protein. The data hold under 200,000 distinct CDR3 sequences, with about an eighth observed a single time. These data are taken from a study of response to subunit inactivated influenza vaccine. Study-wide results and limits: Each seasonal influenza vaccination recruits few new T cells, the authors suggested.

The CDR3 is 16 amino acids. Germline V gene sequence: CDR1 MNHEY, CDR2 SVGEGT. The ends lost 3 bases at V and 3 bases at J; junction bases unmatched: 5. This sample also appeared in a second study, on T cells expressing NK-cell markers. That source adds: TCR beta cDNA was generated via 5'RACE template switching incorporating UMIs. HCMV seropositivity characterized seven of the eight sequenced donors, and seronegativity one. In a few donors, dominant clonotypes made up 28.3-60.1% of CD3+CD56-NKG2C+ cells.

This sequence joins TRBV6-2 or TRBV6-3 and TRBJ2-1, with 10 bases aligning to TRBD1. Here the sequenced sample was CD8+ T cells sorted from PBMCs, taken about 13 days after vaccination. This receptor was taken from a man between 50 and 59 years old who received an inactivated influenza vaccine. The CDR3 protein is CASSYTRDRGYNEQFF. As DNA, the CDR3 is TGTGCCAGCAGTTATACCCGGGACAGGGGCTACAATGAGCAGTTCTTC.